This paragraph covers one T cell receptor (beta chain) sequence. Its antigen target is currently unknown. Per-base quality was not reported, and no clone a single base away is much larger than it. The germline V gene specifies SGHTA as CDR1 and FQGNSA as CDR2. Between the V and J ends, shortened by 4 bases and 8 bases respectively, the junction contains 17 bases. Inclusive of the bounding cysteine and phenylalanine, the CDR3 is 14 residues long. Only the CDR3 portion is preserved as DNA: 42 bases, with reading frame beginning at the first base. The data are from a study of blood T cell repertoires in COVID-19 (TCRdb year 2020). For the wider study: The collaborator samples originated in the United States, Italy and Spain and spanned the acute and convalescent phases of COVID-19. The material from the prospective study consisted of cDNA or gDNA derived from T cells, B-cell-depleted T cells, or PBMCs. Subjects who had been exposed to COVID-19, were actively infected with it, or had recovered from it provided the deeply sampled blood TCRbeta repertoires that made up the dataset. A freely available public database, intended as a resource for researchers studying the immune response to SARS-CoV-2, is where the repertoires were released. The samples were drawn from two sources: the first 160 participants of the ongoing ImmuneRACE study, and fewer than 1,500 subjects contributed by 6 global collaborators. Nearly every sample came with metadata listing a de-identified subject ID, COVID-19 status, age in years and sex. Where HLA class I and class II types were available, the types were taken from metadata supplied by the sample provider, not from assay-based typing.

TCRbeta CDR3 regions were amplified from genomic DNA by means of the immunoSEQ Assay, a bias-controlled multiplex PCR. Concerning the study's data processing: Nucleated cell counts per sample were estimated from amplification of reference gene primers within the assay. To quantify the absolute abundance of each unique TCRbeta CDR3 rearrangement, sequence reads were collapsed and filtered. Productive Simpson clonality was computed per sample as the square root of Simpson's diversity index over productive rearrangements. The table was pulled from immuneACCESS by TCRdb, which kept in-frame rearrangements only. Such tables lose some clones; where checked, under half of the loss comes from unresolved V genes, and the rest has no known cause. V and J calls and clone size are as listed in that table; D and trimming were resolved from the DNA. The sample data list around 270,000 clones, and over 75% of these were observed just once. Jointly, the top ten make up about 3.4% of the sample.

Enrolling through a virtual design, the prospective study's participants ranged in age from roughly 18 to 89 years and lived across about two dozen United States geographic areas. Cohort assignment in the prospective study relied on participant-reported clinical history from a screening survey and a study questionnaire. Exposed participants had been in contact, within 2 weeks of entering the study, with a person who had a PCR-confirmed or clinician-diagnosed case of COVID-19. In the prospective study, whole blood, serum and a nasopharyngeal or oropharyngeal swab were collected from each participant by mobile phlebotomists. Over a roughly 2-month period, participants in the prospective study had the option of providing additional blood draws and questionnaires. Before DNA extraction, blood samples from the prospective study were shipped at room temperature or frozen. Overall study results and their limits: The quantity of clinical and demographic metadata differed by source and by participant and was supplied without curation.

This chain is built from TRBV7-2 and TRBJ1-2; TRBD1 could be the D gene, as 5 bases match. The clonotype comes from a woman in her thirties or forties who had been exposed to COVID-19. Sequencing was performed on PBMCs or T cells enriched from blood (not recorded which). The DNA reads TGTGCCAGCAGCTCCATGACAGTGACCTCCGGCTACACCTTC. Translated, this is CASSSMTVTSGYTF.